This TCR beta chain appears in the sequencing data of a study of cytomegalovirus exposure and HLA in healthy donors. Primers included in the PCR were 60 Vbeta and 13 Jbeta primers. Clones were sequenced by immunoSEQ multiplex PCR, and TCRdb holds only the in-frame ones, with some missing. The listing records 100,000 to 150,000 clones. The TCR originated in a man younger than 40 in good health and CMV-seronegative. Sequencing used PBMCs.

As DNA, the CDR3 is TGTGCCAGTAGTTTCGGACAGGCGGATGGCTACACCTTC. This codes for CASSFGQADGYTF. The J gene is TRBJ1-2, the V gene TRBV19; 7 nucleotides align to TRBD1. Trimming took 5 bases from V and 6 from J; bases not matched to a gene: 6. Germline-derived CDR1 and CDR2 are LNHDA and SQIVND (reference sequence). The CDR3 consists of 13 residues.